This T cell receptor beta chain appears in the sequencing data of a study of T cells in Graves' hyperthyroidism and ophthalmopathy. Study-wide context: Peripheral blood was taken when the disease was first diagnosed, before any treatment began.

Study-level results: Most expanded thyroid clonotypes above 0.001 also appeared in blood.

This clonotype was counted a few times. Antigen unknown. The CDR3 loop spans 18 amino acids. V lost 0 bases and J lost 0, with 15 bases in between. Germline V gene data show CDR1 as SGHDN and CDR2 as FVKESK. The CDR3 regions of TCR beta were amplified from RNA transcripts. A set of HTBI primers served as the primers for a first-round RT-PCR of the TCR CDR3. MiXCR was run by TCRdb on the multiplex PCR reads, yielding one entry per CDR3 protein. The table lists about 360,000 distinct CDR3 sequences, less than 15% of them singletons. The authors took PBMCs from roughly 9.3 ml fresh peripheral blood. This TCR came from a woman aged 18-35 years with Graves' hyperthyroidism. Sequencing used blood. V is TRBV14 and J is TRBJ2-1; a weak D match, TRBD2 (5 bases). In DNA form, the CDR3 reads TGTGCCAGCAGCCAAGACAACCTAGCTCCGAGCTCCTACAATGAGCAGTTCTTC. Its translation is CASSQDNLAPSSYNEQFF.